Below, 11 T cell receptor beta chains from the same sample are listed, as sequenced in a study of human T cells and chemical hapten exposure. The time point was: patch test 3, about 24 weeks after DPC sensitization. Treatment indicated: therapeutic diphenylcyclopropenone sensitization with weekly scalp DPC. MiXCR was run by TCRdb on the RACE reads, yielding one entry per CDR3 protein. The table includes some 71,000 distinct CDR3 sequences, over 8.5% detected once. The source was whole blood, collected in connection with sensitization to the hapten diphenylcyclopropenone (DPC). The receptor set was obtained from a woman aged 45-65 years with alopecia areata. Some clones in this sample may be carry-over from other donors' samples.

This clonotype was counted ten times or more. This chain's CDR3 is CASSPESRNSGNTIYF. The CDR3, as DNA: TGTGCCAGCAGCCCGGAGAGCCGGAACTCTGGAAACACCATATATTTT. This chain links TRBV7-2 with TRBJ1-3, with D unclear. CDR1 and CDR2 from the germline V gene are SGHTA and FQGNSA. The CDR3 runs 16 residues. V dropped 5 bases and J dropped 0 bases, with 14 bases sitting between them. The variable domain in full, with the rest retrieved from reference TRBV7-2 and TRBJ1-3, is GAGVSQSPSNKVTEKGKDVELRCDPISGHTALYWYRQSLGQGLEFLIYFQGNSAPDKSGLPSDRFSAERTGGSVSTLTIQRTQQEDSAVYLCASSPESRNSGNTIYFGEGSWLTVV.

This clonotype was detected only a few times. The CDR3 sequence: CASSWSSSPYEQYF. The DNA of the CDR3 is TGTGCCAGCAGCTGGTCGAGCTCCCCCTACGAGCAGTACTTC. The V gene is TRBV7-2, the J gene TRBJ2-7; D gene unclear. Germline CDR1 SGHTA, CDR2 FQGNSA. The length of the CDR3 is 14 residues. The ends were cut back, 4 bases at V and 2 bases at J, with 12 bases in the middle.

The J gene is TRBJ2-7, the V gene TRBV10-3; TRBD1 agrees at 7 bases. V lost 2 bases and J lost 2; bases outside the gene matches: 6. Germline CDR1 and CDR2: ENHRY and SYGVKD. This CDR3 comprises 15 residues. CDR3 DNA sequence: TGTGCCATCAGTGAGCCCCAGACAGGGACCTACGAGCAGTACTTC. It translates to CAISEPQTGTYEQYF.

This clonotype was seen only a few times. The rearrangement links TRBV2 to TRBJ2-1, with TRBD2 identical over 11 bases. Germline lookup yields CDR1 SNHLY and CDR2 FYNNEI. The CDR3 has 15 amino acids. V was pared by 6 bases and J by 9 bases, with 10 bases of the junction left unmatched. In DNA form, the CDR3 reads TGTGCCAGCAGGCGAGGGACTAGCGGCGGCAGTGAGCAGTTCTTC. Translated, it gives CASRRGTSGGSEQFF.

This clonotype was seen a few times. The chain employs TRBV20-1 and TRBJ1-3, with unresolved D. There are 13 residues in the CDR3. V lost 6 bases to trimming and J lost 2 bases, with 11 bases between them. Germline values: CDR1 DFQATT, CDR2 SNEGSKA (reference sequence). The CDR3 loop reads CSAKRDAGNTIYF. The CDR3 DNA follows: TGCAGTGCAAAGAGGGATGCTGGAAACACCATATATTTT.

The table lists this clonotype with many counts. This chain links TRBV18 with TRBJ1-1; 7 bases fit TRBD1. The CDR3 is 16 residues long. Per the germline V gene, CDR1 is KGHSH and CDR2 is LQKENI. V was clipped by 1 base and J by 1 base; unmatched bases: 6. The CDR3, as DNA: TGTGCCAGCTCACCACTGGAGAGGGGGCGGAACACTGAAGCTTTCTTT. It is translated as CASSPLERGRNTEAFF. The variable domain in full, with the rest retrieved from reference TRBV18 and TRBJ1-1, is NAGVMQNPRHLVRRRGQEARLRCSPMKGHSHVYWYRQLPEEGLKFMVYLQKENIIDESGMPKERFSAEFPKEGPSILRIQQVVRGDSAAYFCASSPLERGRNTEAFFGQGTRLTVV.

In this sample, this clonotype turned up a few times. The genes are TRBV6-5 and TRBJ2-7; 7 nucleotides agree with TRBD1. J gave up 5 bases and V 6 bases, and 7 bases lay outside the gene matches. The CDR3 consists of 13 residues. Germline values: CDR1 MNHEY, CDR2 SVGAGI. CDR3 amino acids: CASSNRGRDEQYF. CDR3 nucleotide sequence: TGTGCCAGCAGCAACAGGGGTAGGGACGAGCAGTACTTC.

This clonotype was observed many times. V is TRBV7-6 and J is TRBJ2-7; 8 bases map to TRBD1. V shed 4 bases and J 6 bases; nucleotides not matched to a gene: 11. The CDR3 is 15 amino acids. CDR1 is SGHVS, CDR2 FNYEAQ, per germline. The CDR3 DNA reads TGTGCCAGCAGCTCCTCTCCGCGGCAGGGGGCCGAGCAGTACTTC. Its translation is CASSSSPRQGAEQYF.

At least ten counts were recorded for this clonotype. This chain links TRBV6-2 or TRBV6-3 with TRBJ1-2, with a tentative D call TRBD1 (6 bases). V gave up 6 bases and J gave up 6 bases, with 14 bases separating them. The CDR3 has 13 residues. From germline, CDR1 is MNHEY and CDR2 SVGEGT. CDR3 region: CASSSRGSDGYTF. In nucleotides, the CDR3 is TGTGCCAGCAGCTCCAGGGGCTCGGATGGCTACACCTTC.

This rearrangement joins TRBV7-9 to TRBJ1-1, with 8 bases lining up with TRBD1. Trimming at V came to 7 bases and at J to 6 bases, leaving 4 bases not matched to a gene. Germline V gives CDR1 SEHNR, CDR2 FQNEAQ (reference sequence). This CDR3 spans 12 amino acids. The CDR3 protein is CASTTQGAEAFF. The DNA of the CDR3 is TGTGCCAGCACCACACAGGGGGCTGAAGCTTTCTTT.

The CDR3 spells CASSPAYEQYF. In DNA form, the CDR3 reads TGTGCCAGCAGCCCCGCCTACGAGCAGTACTTC. The chain couples TRBV9 to TRBJ2-7, with no clear D. The CDR3 is 11 amino acids. Germline loops: CDR1 SGDLS, CDR2 YYNGEE. Trimming pared 4 bases from V and 2 bases from J, leaving 4 bases between.